This record concerns one T cell receptor (beta chain) sequence. The specificity of this receptor is unknown. The input lacks base qualities; no much larger clone sits a single base away. The CDR3 runs 15 residues from the cysteine to the phenylalanine. Left in the record is the CDR3 DNA by itself, 45 bases read in frame from the first base. Unmatched junction bases come to 6, with V trimmed by 2 bases and J by 7 bases. The data originate from a study of response to subunit inactivated influenza vaccine (dated by TCRdb to the late 2010s). Context from the whole study: To follow how T cells responded to a trivalent subunit inactivated influenza vaccine, the researchers relied on deep quantitative profiling of the T cell receptor repertoire. The full study reports these points: The authors proposed that each seasonal influenza vaccination may bring in only a limited number of new T cells.

Library preparation used RT-PCR. The sequencer listed for this sample is Illumina HiSeq 2500. Clones were called with MiXCR by TCRdb after fastp trimmed the public reads at Q25, and only in-frame beta chains were retained. Rows with one shared CDR3 protein collapse into an entry with the most common genes and DNA. The table for this sample lists about 580,000 distinct CDR3 sequences; less than 15% of them were counted only once. More than 9.5% of the sample goes to the ten largest clones. Material: PBMCs from blood, obtained about 11 days after vaccination. This TCR came from a man aged 45-60 years who received an inactivated influenza vaccine. Donor details come from another sample of the same person, matched by shared clones. The rearranged segments are TRBV12-3 or TRBV12-4 and TRBJ1-4, with 8 junctional bases fitting TRBD1. The nucleotides read TGTGCCAGCAGTTTATCCCACAGGGGGGGTGAAAAACTGTTTTTT. Its amino acids are CASSLSHRGGEKLFF.